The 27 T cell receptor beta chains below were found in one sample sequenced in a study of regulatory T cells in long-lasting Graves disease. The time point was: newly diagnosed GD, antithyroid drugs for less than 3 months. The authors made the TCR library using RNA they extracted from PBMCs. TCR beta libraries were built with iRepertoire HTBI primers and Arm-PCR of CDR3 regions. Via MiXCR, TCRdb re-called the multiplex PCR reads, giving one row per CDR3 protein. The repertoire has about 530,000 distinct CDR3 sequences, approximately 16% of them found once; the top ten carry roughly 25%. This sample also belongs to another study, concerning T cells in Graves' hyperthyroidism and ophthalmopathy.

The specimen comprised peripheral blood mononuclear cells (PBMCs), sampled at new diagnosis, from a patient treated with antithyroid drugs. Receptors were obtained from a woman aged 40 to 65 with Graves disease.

The CDR3 loop reads CASSDRGVASYNEQFF. The CDR3 region has the DNA TGTGCCAGCAGTGATCGAGGGGTGGCCTCCTACAATGAGCAGTTCTTC. This chain uses TRBV2 with TRBJ2-1; D tentatively fits TRBD1 or TRBD2 (5 bases each). V lost 3 bases and J lost 0, with 12 bases in between. Germline V CDR1 and CDR2: SNHLY, FYNNEI. The CDR3 spans 16 residues.

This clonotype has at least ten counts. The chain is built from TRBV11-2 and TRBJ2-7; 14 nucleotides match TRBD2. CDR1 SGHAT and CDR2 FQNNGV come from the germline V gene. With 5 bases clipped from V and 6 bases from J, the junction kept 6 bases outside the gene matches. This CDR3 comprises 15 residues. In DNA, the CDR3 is TGTGCCAGCAGCCTAGGACTAGCGGGGGGCATCGAGCAGTACTTC. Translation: CASSLGLAGGIEQYF.

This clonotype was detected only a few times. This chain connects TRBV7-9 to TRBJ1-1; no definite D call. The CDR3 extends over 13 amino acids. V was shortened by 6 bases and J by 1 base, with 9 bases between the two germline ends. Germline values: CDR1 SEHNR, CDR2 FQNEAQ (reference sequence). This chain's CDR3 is CASRVTWNTEAFF. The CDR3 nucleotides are TGTGCCAGCAGGGTAACTTGGAACACTGAAGCTTTCTTT.

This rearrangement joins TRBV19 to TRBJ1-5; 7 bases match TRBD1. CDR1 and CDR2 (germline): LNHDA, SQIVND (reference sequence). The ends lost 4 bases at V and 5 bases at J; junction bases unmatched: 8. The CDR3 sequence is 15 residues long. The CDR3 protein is CASSTRTGSDQPQHF. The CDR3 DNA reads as TGTGCCAGTAGTACAAGGACAGGTTCGGATCAGCCCCAGCATTTT.

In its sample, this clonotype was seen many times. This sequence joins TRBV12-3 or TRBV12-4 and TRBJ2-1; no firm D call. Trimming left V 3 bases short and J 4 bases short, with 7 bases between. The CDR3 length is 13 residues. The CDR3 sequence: CASSLRRYNEQFF. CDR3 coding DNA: TGTGCCAGCAGTTTGCGCAGATACAATGAGCAGTTCTTC.

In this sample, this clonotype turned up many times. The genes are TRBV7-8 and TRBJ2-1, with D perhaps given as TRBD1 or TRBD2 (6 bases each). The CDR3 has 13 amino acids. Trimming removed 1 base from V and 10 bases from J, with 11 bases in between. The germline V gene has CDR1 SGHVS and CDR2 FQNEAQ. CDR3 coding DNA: TGTGCCAGCAGCTTAGACAGGGAGGTCGAGCAGTTCTTC. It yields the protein CASSLDREVEQFF.

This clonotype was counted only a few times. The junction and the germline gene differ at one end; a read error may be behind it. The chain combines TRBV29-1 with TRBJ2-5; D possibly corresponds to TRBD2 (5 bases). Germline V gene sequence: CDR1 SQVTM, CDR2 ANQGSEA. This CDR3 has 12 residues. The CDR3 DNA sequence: TGCGGCGTTGAAAGAGGGTTGGAGACCCAGTACTTC. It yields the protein CGVERGLETQYF.

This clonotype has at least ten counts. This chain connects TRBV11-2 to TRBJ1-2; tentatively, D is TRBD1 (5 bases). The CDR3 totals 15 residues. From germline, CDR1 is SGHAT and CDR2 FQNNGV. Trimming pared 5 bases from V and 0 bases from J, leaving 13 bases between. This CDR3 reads CASSPLRQTNYGYTF. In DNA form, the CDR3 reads TGTGCCAGCAGCCCCCTCCGACAGACTAACTATGGCTACACCTTC.

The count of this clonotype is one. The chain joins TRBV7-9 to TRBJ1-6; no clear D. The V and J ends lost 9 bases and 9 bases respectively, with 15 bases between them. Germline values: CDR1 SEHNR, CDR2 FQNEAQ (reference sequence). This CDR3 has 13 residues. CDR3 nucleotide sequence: TGTGCCAGTAGTATGTCCAGCGGTTCACCCCTCCACTTT. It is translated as CASSMSSGSPLHF.

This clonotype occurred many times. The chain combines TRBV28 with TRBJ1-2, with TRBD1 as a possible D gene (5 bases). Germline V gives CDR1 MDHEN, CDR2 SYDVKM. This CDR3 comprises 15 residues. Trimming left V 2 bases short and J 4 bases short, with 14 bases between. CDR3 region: CASSLIQGEAYGYTF. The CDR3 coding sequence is TGTGCCAGCAGTTTAATACAAGGGGAGGCCTATGGCTACACCTTC.

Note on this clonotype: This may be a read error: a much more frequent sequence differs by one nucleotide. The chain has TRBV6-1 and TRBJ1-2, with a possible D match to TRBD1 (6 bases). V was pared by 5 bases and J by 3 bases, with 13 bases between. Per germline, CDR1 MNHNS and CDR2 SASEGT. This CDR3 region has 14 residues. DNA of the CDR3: TGTGCCAGCAGTCCACAGGGTCTTTACTATGGCTACACCTTC. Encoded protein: CASSPQGLYYGYTF.

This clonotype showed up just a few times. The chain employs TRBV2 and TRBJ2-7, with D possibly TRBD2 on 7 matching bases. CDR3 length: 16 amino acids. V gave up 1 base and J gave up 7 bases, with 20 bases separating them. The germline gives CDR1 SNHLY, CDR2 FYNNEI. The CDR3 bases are TGTGCCAGCAGTGAAGGCGCGGGGGCCCAGGCTTGGGAGCAGTACTTC. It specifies CASSEGAGAQAWEQYF.

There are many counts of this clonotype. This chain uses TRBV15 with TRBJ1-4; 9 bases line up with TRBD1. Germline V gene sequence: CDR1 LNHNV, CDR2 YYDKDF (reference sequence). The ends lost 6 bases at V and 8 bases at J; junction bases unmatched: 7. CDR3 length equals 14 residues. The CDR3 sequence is CATRPGQGREKLFF. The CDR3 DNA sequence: TGTGCCACCAGACCGGGACAGGGTCGCGAAAAACTGTTTTTT. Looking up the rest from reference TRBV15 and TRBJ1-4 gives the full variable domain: DAMVIQNPRYQVTQFGKPVTLSCSQTLNHNVMYWYQQKSSQAPKLLFHYYDKDFNNEADTPDNFQSRRPNTSFCFLDIRSPGLGDTAMYLCATRPGQGREKLFFGSGTQLSVL.

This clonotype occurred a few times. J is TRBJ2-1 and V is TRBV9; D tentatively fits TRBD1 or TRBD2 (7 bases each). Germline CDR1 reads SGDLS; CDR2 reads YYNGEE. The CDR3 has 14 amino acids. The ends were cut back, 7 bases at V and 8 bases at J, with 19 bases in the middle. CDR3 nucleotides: TGTGCCAGCGCCAGGGGGGGCGATTTATATGAGCAGTTCTTC. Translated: CASARGGDLYEQFF.

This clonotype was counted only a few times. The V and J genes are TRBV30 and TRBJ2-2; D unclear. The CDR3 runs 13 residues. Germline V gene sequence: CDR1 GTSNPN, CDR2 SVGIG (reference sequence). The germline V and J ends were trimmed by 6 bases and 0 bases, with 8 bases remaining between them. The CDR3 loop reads CACQKTNTGELFF. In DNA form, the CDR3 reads TGTGCCTGCCAGAAGACGAACACCGGGGAGCTGTTTTTT.

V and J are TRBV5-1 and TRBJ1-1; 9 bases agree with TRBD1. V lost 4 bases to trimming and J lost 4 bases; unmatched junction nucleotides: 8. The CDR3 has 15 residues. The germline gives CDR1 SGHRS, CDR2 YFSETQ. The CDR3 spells CASSAGQGGRTEAFF. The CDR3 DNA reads TGCGCCAGCAGCGCGGGACAGGGTGGGCGCACTGAAGCTTTCTTT.

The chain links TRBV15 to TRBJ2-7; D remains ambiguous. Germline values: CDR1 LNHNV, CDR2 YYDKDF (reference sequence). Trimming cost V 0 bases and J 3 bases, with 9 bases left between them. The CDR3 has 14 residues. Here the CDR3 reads CATSREDNRYEQYF. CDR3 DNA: TGTGCCACCAGCAGAGAAGACAACCGCTACGAGCAGTACTTC. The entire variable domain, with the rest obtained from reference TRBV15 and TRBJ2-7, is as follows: DAMVIQNPRYQVTQFGKPVTLSCSQTLNHNVMYWYQQKSSQAPKLLFHYYDKDFNNEADTPDNFQSRRPNTSFCFLDIRSPGLGDTAMYLCATSREDNRYEQYFGPGTRLTVT.

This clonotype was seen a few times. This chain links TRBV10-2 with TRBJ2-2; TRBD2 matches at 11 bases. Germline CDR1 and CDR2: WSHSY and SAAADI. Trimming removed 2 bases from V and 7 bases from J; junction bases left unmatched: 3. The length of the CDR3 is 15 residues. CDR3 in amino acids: CASSEIAGGRGELFF. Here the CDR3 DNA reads TGCGCCAGCAGTGAGATAGCGGGGGGGCGCGGGGAGCTGTTTTTT.

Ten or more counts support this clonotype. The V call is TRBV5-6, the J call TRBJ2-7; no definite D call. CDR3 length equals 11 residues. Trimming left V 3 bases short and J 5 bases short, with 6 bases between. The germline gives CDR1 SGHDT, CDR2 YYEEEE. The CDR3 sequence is CASSSFDEQYF. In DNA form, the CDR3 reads TGTGCCAGCAGCTCGTTCGACGAGCAGTACTTC.

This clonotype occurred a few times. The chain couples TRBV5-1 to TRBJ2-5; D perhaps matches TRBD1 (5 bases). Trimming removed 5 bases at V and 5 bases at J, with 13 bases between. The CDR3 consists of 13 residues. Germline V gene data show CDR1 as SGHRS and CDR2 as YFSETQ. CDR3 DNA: TGCGCCAGCAGTAGACTGAAGGGGGAGACCCAGTACTTC. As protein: CASSRLKGETQYF.

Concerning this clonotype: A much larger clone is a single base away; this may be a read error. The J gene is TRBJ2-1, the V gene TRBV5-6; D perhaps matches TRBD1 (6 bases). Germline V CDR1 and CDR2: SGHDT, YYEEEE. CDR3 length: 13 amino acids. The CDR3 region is CASSSDSWSEQLF. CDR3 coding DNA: TGTGCCAGCAGCTCGGACAGTTGGTCTGAGCAGCTCTTC. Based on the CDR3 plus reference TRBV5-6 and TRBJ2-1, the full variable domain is DAGVTQSPTHLIKTRGQQVTLRCSPKSGHDTVSWYQQALGQGPQFIFQYYEEEERQRGNFPDRFSGHQFPNYSSELNVNALLLGDSALYLCASSSDSWSEQLFGPGTRLTVL.

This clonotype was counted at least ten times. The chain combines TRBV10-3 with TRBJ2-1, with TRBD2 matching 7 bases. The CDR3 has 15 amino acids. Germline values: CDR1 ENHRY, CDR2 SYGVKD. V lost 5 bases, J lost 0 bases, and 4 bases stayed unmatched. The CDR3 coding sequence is TGTGCCATCAGTCAGCGGGGCGACTCCTACAATGAGCAGTTCTTC. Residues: CAISQRGDSYNEQFF.

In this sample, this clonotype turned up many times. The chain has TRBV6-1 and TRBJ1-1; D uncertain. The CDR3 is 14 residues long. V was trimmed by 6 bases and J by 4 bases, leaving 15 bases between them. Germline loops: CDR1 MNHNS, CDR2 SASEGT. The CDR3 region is CASRRPGVGTEAFF. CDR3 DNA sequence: TGTGCCAGCAGGCGGCCCGGGGTAGGCACTGAAGCTTTCTTT.

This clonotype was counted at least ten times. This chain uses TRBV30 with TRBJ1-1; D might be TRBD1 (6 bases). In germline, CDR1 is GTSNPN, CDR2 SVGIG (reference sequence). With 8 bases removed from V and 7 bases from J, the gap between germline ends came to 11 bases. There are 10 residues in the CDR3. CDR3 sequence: CAGETGEAFF. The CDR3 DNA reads TGTGCCGGGGAGACAGGTGAAGCTTTCTTT. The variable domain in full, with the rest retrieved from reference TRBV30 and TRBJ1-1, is SQTIHQWPATLVQPVGSPLSLECTVEGTSNPNLYWYRQAAGRGLQLLFYSVGIGQISSEVPQNLSASRPQDRQFILSSKKLLLSDSGFYLCAGETGEAFFGQGTRLTVV.

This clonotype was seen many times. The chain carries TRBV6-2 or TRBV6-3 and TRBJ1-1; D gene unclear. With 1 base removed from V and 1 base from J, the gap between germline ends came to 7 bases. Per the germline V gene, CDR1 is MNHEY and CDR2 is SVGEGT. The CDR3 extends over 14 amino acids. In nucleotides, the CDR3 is TGTGCCAGCAGTTACTGGCAGGCGAACACTGAAGCTTTCTTT. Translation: CASSYWQANTEAFF.

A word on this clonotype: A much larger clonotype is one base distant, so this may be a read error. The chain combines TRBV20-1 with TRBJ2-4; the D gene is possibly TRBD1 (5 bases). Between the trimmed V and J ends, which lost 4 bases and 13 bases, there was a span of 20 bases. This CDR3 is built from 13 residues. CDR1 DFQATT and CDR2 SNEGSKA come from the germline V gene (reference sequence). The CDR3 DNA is TGCAGTGCTACTAGAAGGGGCGAGAATGAGCAGTACTTC. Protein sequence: CSATRRGENEQYF.

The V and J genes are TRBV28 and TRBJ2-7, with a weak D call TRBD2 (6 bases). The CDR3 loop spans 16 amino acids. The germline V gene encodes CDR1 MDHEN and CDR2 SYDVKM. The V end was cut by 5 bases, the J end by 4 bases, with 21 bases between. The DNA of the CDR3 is TGTGCCAGCAGTCCCAGAATTGGGACTGCAAGGTACGAGCAGTACTTC. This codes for CASSPRIGTARYEQYF.